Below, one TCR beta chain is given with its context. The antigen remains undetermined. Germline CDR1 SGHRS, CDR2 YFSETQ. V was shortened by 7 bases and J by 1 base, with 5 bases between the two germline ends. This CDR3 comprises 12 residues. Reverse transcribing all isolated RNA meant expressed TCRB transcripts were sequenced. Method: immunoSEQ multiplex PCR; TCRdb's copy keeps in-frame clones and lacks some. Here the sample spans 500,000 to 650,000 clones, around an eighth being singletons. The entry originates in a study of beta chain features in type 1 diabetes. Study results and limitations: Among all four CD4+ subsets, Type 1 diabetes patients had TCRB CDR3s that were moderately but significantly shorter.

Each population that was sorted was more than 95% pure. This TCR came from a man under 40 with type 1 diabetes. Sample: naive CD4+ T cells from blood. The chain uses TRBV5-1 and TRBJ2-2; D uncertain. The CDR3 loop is CASWENTGELFF. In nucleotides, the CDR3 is TGCGCCAGCTGGGAGAACACCGGGGAGCTGTTTTTT.